These 30 T cell receptor beta chains came from one sample sequenced in a study of early T cells in non-severe SARS-CoV-2 infection. TCRdb analysed the 5' RACE reads with MiXCR anew, one entry per CDR3 protein. The sample holds some 98,000 distinct CDR3 sequences, about 11% seen once. Material: whole blood. The receptor source for this set is an adult who was a healthcare worker with PCR-confirmed SARS-CoV-2 infection or an uninfected control (not recorded which).

The chain employs TRBV6-6 and TRBJ1-2, with a possible D match to TRBD1 (5 bases). V was cut by 0 bases and J by 6 bases, with 20 bases left in between. The germline V gene has CDR1 MNHNY and CDR2 SVGAGI (reference sequence). The CDR3 is made up of 17 amino acids. As DNA, the CDR3 is TGTGCCAGCAGTTACTCGATGGGGGATCCAGGGAAAAATGGCTACACCTTC. Its translation is CASSYSMGDPGKNGYTF.

This clonotype was counted at least ten times. The genes are TRBV30 and TRBJ1-1, with D uncertain. The germline gives CDR1 GTSNPN, CDR2 SVGIG (reference sequence). This CDR3 has 12 amino acids. V gave up 2 bases and J gave up 5 bases, with 9 bases separating them. In DNA form, the CDR3 reads TGTGCCTGGAGTCTTGGATGGACTGAAGCTTTCTTT. The encoded protein is CAWSLGWTEAFF.

Many counts were recorded for this clonotype. This chain uses TRBV7-6 with TRBJ2-7; 10 bases agree with TRBD2. With 1 base clipped from V and 7 bases from J, the junction kept 4 bases outside the gene matches. The CDR3 spans 14 residues. Germline V gives CDR1 SGHVS, CDR2 FNYEAQ. CDR3 protein: CASSLVGAGGEQYF. The CDR3 DNA follows: TGTGCCAGCAGCTTAGTAGGAGCGGGAGGGGAGCAGTACTTC.

This clonotype was detected ten times or more. The chain joins TRBV12-3 or TRBV12-4 to TRBJ2-5; TRBD1 aligns across 8 bases. With 4 bases clipped from V and 5 bases from J, the junction kept 9 bases outside the gene matches. This CDR3 has 15 residues. Here the CDR3 reads CASSSAGGMAETQYF. In DNA, the CDR3 is TGTGCCAGCAGTTCGGCAGGGGGCATGGCTGAGACCCAGTACTTC.

This clonotype was picked up many times. The V call is TRBV25-1, the J call TRBJ1-6; D is unresolved. The CDR3 covers 18 residues. Germline assignment: CDR1 MGHDK and CDR2 SYGVNS. Trimming shortened V by 1 base and J by 0 bases, and 13 bases separated the two germline ends. CDR3 region: CASSEWKGPVSYNSPLHF. CDR3 in DNA: TGTGCCAGCAGTGAATGGAAGGGTCCCGTCTCCTATAATTCACCCCTCCACTTT.

This chain joins TRBV7-9 and TRBJ2-3; 11 nucleotides agree with TRBD2. CDR3 length: 20 amino acids. Germline assignment: CDR1 SEHNR and CDR2 FQNEAQ (reference sequence). The V and J ends lost 8 bases and 4 bases, in that order; junction bases with no gene match: 23. CDR3 DNA sequence: TGTGCCAGCTCCCGTAGAGGGTTTTGGACTAGCGGGCCCAGCCCAGATACGCAGTATTTT. Encoded protein: CASSRRGFWTSGPSPDTQYF. The full variable domain, in which reference TRBV7-9 and TRBJ2-3 provide the parts outside the CDR3, is DTGVSQNPRHKITKRGQNVTFRCDPISEHNRLYWYRQTLGQGPEFLTYFQNEAQLEKSRLLSDRFSAERPKGSFSTLEIQRTEQGDSAMYLCASSRRGFWTSGPSPDTQYFGPGTRLTVL.

This clonotype was seen repeatedly, ten times or more. V gene TRBV10-3 combines with J gene TRBJ2-1, with D possibly TRBD2 on 5 matching bases. Germline values: CDR1 ENHRY, CDR2 SYGVKD. The CDR3 is 14 residues long. The CDR3 region has the DNA TGTGTTTTCAGCGGAGCTAGCTCCTACAATGAGCAGTTCTTC. Its protein is CVFSGASSYNEQFF.

This clonotype was counted ten times or more. V gene TRBV18 combines with J gene TRBJ2-3; D is undetermined. V shed 2 bases and J shed 2 bases, with 17 bases lying between them. The CDR3 spans 17 residues. Germline CDR1 is KGHSH and CDR2 is LQKENI. CDR3 sequence: CASSPTDRTYSTDTQYF. CDR3 nucleotide sequence: TGTGCCAGCTCACCAACCGATAGAACGTACTCCACAGATACGCAGTATTTT.

The chain has TRBV5-1 and TRBJ1-1; D is possibly TRBD1 (6 bases). In germline, CDR1 is SGHRS, CDR2 YFSETQ. CDR3 size: 16 residues. The ends were cut back, 4 bases at V and 1 base at J, with 17 bases in the middle. The chain's CDR3 is CASSAGGGGANTEAFF. The DNA of the CDR3 is TGCGCCAGCAGCGCCGGAGGGGGAGGGGCGAACACTGAAGCTTTCTTT.

Ten or more counts support this clonotype. This is likely a read error, given that the CDR3 carries no conserved phenylalanine or tryptophan at its end. The rearrangement links TRBV6-1 to TRBJ2-1; 8 bases are shared with TRBD2. Germline V CDR1 and CDR2: MNHNS, SASEGT. The trim removed 1 base at V and 0 bases at J, leaving 5 bases unmatched. The CDR3 extends over 17 amino acids. The CDR3 loop reads CASSEEPSGSSYNEQFL. CDR3 sequence (DNA): TGTGCCAGCAGTGAAGAGCCAAGCGGGAGCTCCTACAATGAGCAGTTCCTC.

The chain has TRBV20-1 and TRBJ1-1; no clear D. With 3 bases removed from V and 1 base from J, the gap between germline ends came to 12 bases. This CDR3 is built from 14 residues. From germline, CDR1 is DFQATT and CDR2 SNEGSKA (reference sequence). CDR3 in DNA: TGCAGTGCTAGTTCGGGCTCCTGGAACACTGAAGCTTTCTTT. It translates to CSASSGSWNTEAFF.

This clonotype turned up a few times. The gene calls are TRBV7-6 and TRBJ2-1; D not certain. CDR3 length equals 15 residues. Per the germline V gene, CDR1 is SGHVS and CDR2 is FNYEAQ. With 5 bases removed from V and 5 bases from J, the gap between germline ends came to 16 bases. The CDR3 coding sequence is TGTGCCAGCAGCCCGAACCGACTTCCAAACAATGAGCAGTTCTTC. It is translated as CASSPNRLPNNEQFF.

This clonotype was counted between two and nine times. The V and J genes are TRBV19 and TRBJ2-1; the match to TRBD2 covers 7 bases. This CDR3 is built from 15 residues. CDR1 and CDR2 from the germline V gene are LNHDA and SQIVND (reference sequence). The J segment lost 4 bases and the V segment lost 3 bases, leaving 6 bases of the junction unmatched. The CDR3 DNA reads TGTGCCAGTAGTATTCGTCTAGCGGTATACAATGAGCAGTTCTTC. Translated: CASSIRLAVYNEQFF.

CDR3 DNA sequence: TGTGCCAGCACCGAGAACCGCCGGACAGATACGCAGTATTTT. Translated, it gives CASTENRRTDTQYF. This rearrangement joins TRBV28 to TRBJ2-3; D uncertain. Per the germline V gene, CDR1 is MDHEN and CDR2 is SYDVKM. CDR3 size: 14 residues. Trimming took 7 bases from V and 3 from J, leaving 14 bases between them.

In regard to this clonotype: A much larger clone sits a single nucleotide away, making a read error possible. The chain uses TRBV12-3 or TRBV12-4 and TRBJ2-6; D might be TRBD2 (5 bases). The CDR3 consists of 15 residues. V dropped 3 bases and J dropped 8 bases, with 14 bases sitting between them. DNA for the CDR3: TGTGCCAGCAGTTTTGAGGGATACGGGACCAACGTCCTGACTTTC. Translating gives CASSFEGYGTNVLTF.

The chain carries TRBV15 and TRBJ2-3; 12 bases fit TRBD2. Germline CDR1 and CDR2: LNHNV and YYDKDF (reference sequence). The CDR3 has 14 residues. V lost 6 bases, J lost 3 bases, and 1 base stayed unmatched. CDR3 protein: CATRLAGGTDTQYF. CDR3 coding DNA: TGTGCCACCAGGCTAGCGGGGGGGACAGATACGCAGTATTTT.

This clonotype was seen more than once but under ten times. This rearrangement joins TRBV20-1 to TRBJ2-1; 7 bases fit TRBD2. V lost 1 base and J lost 4; bases outside the gene matches: 10. Germline V CDR1 and CDR2: DFQATT, SNEGSKA (reference sequence). The length of the CDR3 is 16 residues. CDR3 protein: CSARAAASGIYNEQFF. The DNA of the CDR3 is TGCAGTGCTAGAGCAGCGGCTAGCGGAATATACAATGAGCAGTTCTTC.

The chain's CDR3 is CSARQLAGVYEQYF. The CDR3 nucleotides read TGCAGTGCTCGTCAACTAGCGGGAGTCTACGAGCAGTACTTC. The chain combines TRBV20-1 with TRBJ2-7, with 11 positions matching TRBD2. Germline loops: CDR1 DFQATT, CDR2 SNEGSKA (reference sequence). Trimming took 5 bases from V and 3 from J; bases not matched to a gene: 6. This CDR3 has 14 residues.

This clonotype came up many times. The V and J genes are TRBV27 and TRBJ1-5; D not certain. Germline values: CDR1 MNHEY, CDR2 SMNVEV (reference sequence). There are 14 residues in the CDR3. V shed 3 bases and J shed 7 bases, with 13 bases lying between them. In DNA form, the CDR3 reads TGTGCCAGCAGTTTGACTGGCGGGAACCAGCCCCAGCATTTT. It translates to CASSLTGGNQPQHF.

This clonotype turned up a few times. The chain uses TRBV3-1 and TRBJ2-1; D gene uncertain. CDR3 length: 16 residues. With 1 base removed from V and 4 bases from J, the gap between germline ends came to 14 bases. Per the germline V gene, CDR1 is LGHDT and CDR2 is YNNKEL (reference sequence). DNA of the CDR3: TGTGCCAGCAGCCAAGGCCAGCTCAATATATACAATGAGCAGTTCTTC. Encoded protein: CASSQGQLNIYNEQFF.

This clonotype was seen ten or more times. The J gene is TRBJ1-1, the V gene TRBV7-2; D possibly corresponds to TRBD1 (5 bases). Germline-derived CDR1 and CDR2 are SGHTA and FQGNSA. Trimming removed 3 bases from V and 1 base from J, with 6 bases in between. The length of the CDR3 is 13 residues. Here the CDR3 reads CASSFQGNTEAFF. Here the CDR3 DNA reads TGTGCCAGCAGCTTTCAGGGGAACACTGAAGCTTTCTTT.

This clonotype was detected only a few times. The chain couples TRBV4-2 to TRBJ1-1; D is undetermined. CDR1 and CDR2 from the germline V gene are LGHNA and YNFKEQ. V was clipped by 0 bases and J by 1 base, with 9 bases between them. CDR3 length: 15 amino acids. The chain's CDR3 is CASSQDAPGNTEAFF. Here the CDR3 DNA reads TGTGCCAGCAGCCAAGACGCCCCCGGGAACACTGAAGCTTTCTTT.

J is TRBJ2-7 and V is TRBV5-8, with D possibly matching TRBD2 (6 bases). The germline V gene encodes CDR1 SGHTS and CDR2 YDEGEE. Trimming removed 4 bases from V and 3 bases from J, with 17 bases in between. CDR3 length: 15 amino acids. CDR3 region: CASSKTARTNYEQYF. CDR3 bases: TGTGCCAGCAGCAAGACAGCCCGGACTAACTACGAGCAGTACTTC.

This clonotype has more than one count but fewer than ten. This chain links TRBV28 with TRBJ1-1; D call uncertain. V lost 2 bases to trimming and J lost 5 bases, with 15 bases between them. Germline values: CDR1 MDHEN, CDR2 SYDVKM. The CDR3 length is 15 residues. In DNA, the CDR3 is TGTGCCAGCAGTTTACTCTGGGCCGCGGGGACTGAAGCTTTCTTT. It yields the protein CASSLLWAAGTEAFF.

The rearrangement uses TRBV7-3 and TRBJ1-1; no reliable D call. CDR3 size: 14 residues. CDR1 SGHTA and CDR2 FQGTGA come from the germline V gene. The germline V and J ends were trimmed by 6 bases and 3 bases, with 14 bases remaining between them. The CDR3 loop is CASREGGFDTEAFF. The CDR3 coding sequence is TGTGCCAGCAGGGAGGGAGGCTTCGACACTGAAGCTTTCTTT.

The table lists this clonotype with a few counts. The chain couples TRBV18 to TRBJ2-7; 8 nucleotides line up with TRBD2. Losses at the gene ends were 3 bases for V and 0 bases for J; bases not matched to a gene: 4. The CDR3 runs 15 residues. Per germline, CDR1 KGHSH and CDR2 LQKENI. The CDR3 DNA reads as TGTGCCAGCTCACCTCAAAGCGGGAGCTCCTACGAGCAGTACTTC. Its protein product is CASSPQSGSSYEQYF.

The chain is built from TRBV20-1 and TRBJ2-4; TRBD1 matches 9 bases. The CDR3 is 17 residues long. The germline CDR1 and CDR2 sequences are DFQATT and SNEGSKA (reference sequence). Trimming at V came to 2 bases and at J to 0 bases, leaving 8 bases not matched to a gene. CDR3 sequence: CSARIRQGGSAKNIQYF. Written as DNA, the CDR3 is TGCAGTGCTAGAATACGACAGGGGGGATCAGCCAAAAACATTCAGTACTTC.

This clonotype came up many times. The V gene is TRBV29-1, the J gene TRBJ1-4; D unclear. V lost 5 bases and J lost 5, with 6 bases in between. Germline V gene data show CDR1 as SQVTM and CDR2 as ANQGSEA. The CDR3 is 11 amino acids. The CDR3 here is CSVLRNEKLFF. Here the CDR3 DNA reads TGCAGCGTTTTGAGGAATGAAAAACTGTTTTTT.

The chain has TRBV29-1 and TRBJ2-3; 9 bases map to TRBD2. CDR1 is SQVTM, CDR2 ANQGSEA, per germline. The CDR3 covers 16 residues. Losses at the gene ends were 0 bases for V and 2 bases for J; bases not matched to a gene: 6. The chain's CDR3 is CSVEDTSGPYTDTQYF. CDR3 DNA: TGCAGCGTTGAAGATACTAGCGGGCCCTACACAGATACGCAGTATTTT.

This clonotype was seen more than once but under ten times. This chain uses TRBV11-2 with TRBJ2-2; D not resolved. This CDR3 comprises 15 residues. Trimming cost V 1 base and J 4 bases, with 10 bases left between them. Germline V lookup: CDR1 SGHAT, CDR2 FQNNGV. CDR3 nucleotides: TGTGCCAGCAGCTTAGTACATGGTAGCACCGGGGAGCTGTTTTTT. This sequence encodes CASSLVHGSTGELFF.